This is a list of T cell receptor beta chains from one sample in a study of Ad26.COV2.S vaccination and SARS-CoV-2 variants. Sequencing was performed with immunoSEQ multiplex PCR; in TCRdb, only in-frame clones are kept and a portion is missing. This table holds roughly 300,000 clones, around 89% found once. This specimen was peripheral blood, taken in a trial of Ad26.COV2.S vaccine versus placebo. These receptors were taken from a person aged 18-60 years who received the Ad26.COV2.S COVID-19 vaccine or a placebo. Both conserved end residues are part of each CDR3. D genes are given only for firm matches. For some rows the clone size is stated as once, few or many, or as a class when expanded; others skip it.

d_call	j_call	clone_size	v_call	cdr3_aa	cdr3_nt
.	TRBJ1-6	.	TRBV3-1/TRBV3-2	CASSQEGGPEVGSYNSPLHF	TGTGCCAGCAGCCAAGAGGGGGGACCAGAAGTCGGATCCTATAATTCACCCCTCCACTTT
TRBD1	TRBJ1-1	.	TRBV6-5	CASSQTGGLGTETFF	TGTGCCAGCAGCCAGACAGGGGGCCTCGGTACTGAAACTTTCTTT
.	TRBJ2-3	.	TRBV7-3	CASSLSRSDTQYF	TGTGCCAGCAGCCTATCACGATCAGATACGCAGTATTTT
TRBD1	TRBJ2-7	.	TRBV4-3	CASSPGQGGEQYF	TGCGCCAGCAGCCCCGGACAGGGTGGTGAGCAGTACTTC
.	TRBJ1-4	few	TRBV11-2	CASSPNTNEKLFF	TGTGCCAGCAGCCCAAATACTAATGAAAAACTGTTTTTT
.	TRBJ2-7	.	TRBV4-3	CASSHRDVGPYEQYF	TGCGCCAGCAGCCACCGGGACGTAGGACCCTACGAGCAGTACTTC
.	TRBJ1-2	.	TRBV19	CASSFQGFRGYTF	TGTGCCAGTAGTTTCCAGGGGTTTCGAGGCTACACCTTC
.	TRBJ1-5	.	TRBV30	CAWSETHGMAQHF	TGTGCCTGGAGTGAAACTCATGGGATGGCCCAGCATTTT
.	TRBJ2-7	.	TRBV4-3	CASSQDSGYSYEQYF	TGCGCCAGCAGCCAAGATTCGGGTTACTCCTACGAGCAGTACTTC
.	TRBJ2-6	.	TRBV5-1	CASSLEGPSGANVLTF	TGCGCCAGCAGCTTGGAAGGACCCTCTGGGGCCAACGTCCTGACTTTC
TRBD2	TRBJ2-1	few	TRBV28	CASSFLRKAGVAHEQFF	TGTGCCAGCAGTTTCCTGCGAAAAGCGGGAGTTGCCCATGAGCAGTTCTTC
.	TRBJ1-3	.	TRBV29-1	CSVVGLASGNTIYF	TGCAGCGTTGTCGGACTGGCCTCTGGAAACACCATATATTTT